Below, 6 T cell receptor beta chains from the same sample are listed, as sequenced in a study of identical twins. MiXCR was run by TCRdb on the 5' RACE reads, yielding one entry per CDR3 protein. The data show hundreds of thousands of distinct CDR3 sequences, roughly a quarter seen once. These data are also associated with another study on T cells expressing NK-cell markers.

The sequenced sample consisted of CD4+ T cells sorted from blood. The receptors originated from a woman aged 18-29 years in good health.

A few counts support this clonotype. The CDR3 region is CARTYPYEQYF. CDR3 sequence (DNA): TGCGCCAGGACCTATCCCTACGAGCAGTACTTC. The J gene is TRBJ2-7, the V gene TRBV10-1; D is ambiguous. This CDR3 is built from 11 residues. V shed 9 bases and J shed 2 bases, with 8 bases lying between them. CDR1 WNHNN and CDR2 SYGVQD come from the germline V gene (reference sequence).

This clonotype appeared many times. The chain joins TRBV12-3 or TRBV12-4 to TRBJ1-5; no clear D gene. V was cut by 5 bases and J by 1 base, with 9 bases left in between. The CDR3 contains 14 residues. This CDR3 is CASSRDRSNQPQHF. In DNA, the CDR3 is TGTGCCAGCAGTCGAGACCGCAGCAATCAGCCCCAGCATTTT.

This clonotype turned up a few times. The rearrangement joins TRBV5-1 to TRBJ1-1; D is unresolved. This CDR3 comprises 12 residues. CDR1 SGHRS and CDR2 YFSETQ come from the germline V gene. The ends were cut back, 3 bases at V and 1 base at J, with 4 bases in the middle. The CDR3 DNA reads TGCGCCAGCAGCTCTCAGAACACTGAAGCTTTCTTT. Protein: CASSSQNTEAFF.

This sequence joins TRBV12-3 or TRBV12-4 and TRBJ2-5; TRBD2 agrees at 9 bases. The CDR3 spans 15 residues. The ends lost 3 bases at V and 5 bases at J; junction bases unmatched: 7. CDR3 sequence (DNA): TGTGCCAGCAGTTTGTGGTTAGCGGGAGCCGAGACCCAGTACTTC. Protein sequence: CASSLWLAGAETQYF.

The chain links TRBV6-5 to TRBJ2-7, with D unresolved. This CDR3 is built from 15 residues. The V gene's germline CDR1 is MNHEY and CDR2 SVGAGI. Trimming pared 2 bases from V and 0 bases from J, leaving 11 bases between. The CDR3 loop is CASSYQTGPSYEQYF. The DNA for the CDR3 is TGTGCCAGCAGTTACCAGACGGGTCCCTCCTACGAGCAGTACTTC.

This clonotype has more than one count but fewer than ten. This sequence joins TRBV5-8 and TRBJ2-2; 8 bases line up with TRBD1. The CDR3 is made up of 14 amino acids. Germline trimming cut 0 bases from V and 6 bases from J; bases unmatched to any gene: 1. Germline values: CDR1 SGHTS, CDR2 YDEGEE. CDR3 in amino acids: CASSLVQGAGELFF. CDR3 coding DNA: TGTGCCAGCAGCTTGGTACAGGGGGCCGGGGAGCTGTTTTTT.